This note documents a single TCR beta chain sequence. Its antigen is not known. CDR1 is ENHRY and CDR2 is SYGVKD in the germline V gene. There are 14 residues in the CDR3. This sample is part of a study of T cells expressing NK-cell markers. Study in general: It was from sorted CD3+CD56+NKG2C+, CD3+CD56+NKG2C- and CD3+CD56-NKG2C+ T cells that TCR beta repertoires came. The authors sequenced eight donors, of whom seven were HCMV-seropositive and one was seronegative. Study-wide findings and caveats: Nothing established the HCMV specificity of expanded NKG2C+ T cell clones.

After re-calling the 5' RACE reads, TCRdb lists one entry per CDR3 protein, DNA absent. The record lists around 470,000 distinct CDR3 sequences, of which the ten most abundant hold 1.4%. This sequence joins TRBV10-3 and TRBJ2-2; TCRdb gives TRBD2 as the D gene, but with no DNA this cannot be confirmed. Sequences were obtained from blood T cells: a sorted CD56 or NKG2C T cell subset, CD4+ or CD8+ T cells, or bulk PBMC T cells (not recorded which). The sequence came from a woman in her fifties or sixties in good health. CDR3: CAISGTSGTGELFF.